A single sample gave rise to the 3 T cell receptor beta chains below, sequenced in a study of blood T cell repertoires in COVID-19. TCRdb keeps only in-frame clones here, not all; method: immunoSEQ multiplex PCR. Among roughly 280,000 clones listed, 86% were seen once. Sample: peripheral blood. These receptors were obtained from a man aged 35-49 years with active or convalescent COVID-19.

J is TRBJ2-1 and V is TRBV5-1; D possibly corresponds to TRBD1 (7 bases). V was cut by 4 bases and J by 2 bases, with 10 bases left in between. CDR3 size: 14 residues. CDR1 is SGHRS and CDR2 is YFSETQ in the germline V gene. CDR3 DNA: TGCGCCAGCAGCGCGGGACAGACCTACAATGAGCAGTTCTTC. Translation gives CASSAGQTYNEQFF.

The V gene is TRBV6-5, the J gene TRBJ1-5; tentative D call: TRBD1 (5 bases). Trimming took off 0 bases at V and 6 bases at J, with 15 bases between the two ends. This CDR3 comprises 16 residues. The germline V gene encodes CDR1 MNHEY and CDR2 SVGAGI. The CDR3 sequence: CASSYSPAGSGQPQHF. The CDR3 nucleotides read TGTGCCAGCAGTTACTCGCCGGCAGGGTCCGGTCAGCCCCAGCATTTT.

This chain connects TRBV24-1 to TRBJ2-5, with 11 nucleotides matching TRBD2. Germline V gene data show CDR1 as KGHDR and CDR2 as SFDVKD. CDR3 length: 18 amino acids. The trim removed 3 bases at V and 5 bases at J, leaving 13 bases unmatched. CDR3 sequence reads: CATSDPRTSGSSWETQYF. The CDR3 nucleotides are TGTGCCACCAGTGATCCTCGGACTAGCGGGTCGTCTTGGGAGACCCAGTACTTC.